The 29 T cell receptor beta chains reported below all come from one sample, sequenced in a study of Graves' ophthalmopathy and Graves' hyperthyroidism. The authors amplified TCR beta CDR3 regions from RNA transcripts. Investigators did first-round RT-PCR with HTBI primers, then second-round multiplex PCR. A single record per CDR3 protein comes from TCRdb applying MiXCR to the multiplex PCR reads. Among hundreds of thousands of distinct CDR3 sequences listed, around 40% were seen once. What was sequenced was peripheral blood. The receptor source for this set is an adult man with Graves' ophthalmopathy.

The count of this clonotype is one. The V call is TRBV29-1, the J call TRBJ2-3; tentatively, D is TRBD2 (6 bases). Germline V gene data show CDR1 as SQVTM and CDR2 as ANQGSEA. CDR3 size: 12 residues. The CDR3 coding sequence is TGCAGTGCTAGAGATGGAGGGAGTACGCAGTATTTT. This encodes CSARDGGSTQYF.

For this clonotype: The germline gene is not matched at one end of the junction; a read error may be the cause. This rearrangement joins TRBV29-1 to TRBJ2-7; 7 bases agree with TRBD1. The CDR3 has 12 amino acids. The germline V gene has CDR1 SQVTM and CDR2 ANQGSEA. CDR3 protein: CSFQTGRYEQYF. CDR3 DNA sequence: TGCAGCTTCCAGACAGGGCGGTACGAGCAATACTTC.

CDR3 sequence (DNA): TGCAGTGCTAGATCATGGGGGGCGCGGACTAATGAAAAACTGTTTTTT. Translated: CSARSWGARTNEKLFF. V is TRBV20-1 and J is TRBJ1-4; D possibly corresponds to TRBD1 (6 bases). Germline V CDR1 and CDR2: DFQATT, SNEGSKA (reference sequence). The CDR3 has 16 amino acids. V lost 2 bases, J lost 2 bases, and 15 bases lay in between.

This clonotype was found a few times. The chain carries TRBV2 and TRBJ1-5; D might be TRBD1 (5 bases). V lost 5 bases and J 11 bases, leaving 13 bases between the germline ends. CDR1 is SNHLY and CDR2 is FYNNEI in the germline V gene. The CDR3 contains 12 residues. CDR3 amino acids: CASSYSKGTQHF. In nucleotides, the CDR3 is TGTGCCAGCAGTTACTCTAAGGGGACCCAGCATTTT.

The gene calls are TRBV28 and TRBJ2-7; no firm D call. V dropped 6 bases and J dropped 2 bases, with 5 bases sitting between them. The V gene's germline CDR1 is MDHEN and CDR2 SYDVKM. This CDR3 comprises 11 residues. CDR3 sequence reads: CASSPAYEQYV. The CDR3 DNA reads as TGTGCCAGCAGCCCCGCCTACGAGCAGTACGTC.

This clonotype occurred many times. The gene calls are TRBV12-3 or TRBV12-4 and TRBJ1-2; 8 bases match TRBD1. V shed 3 bases and J 8 bases; nucleotides not matched to a gene: 8. This CDR3 contains 14 residues. The CDR3 protein is CASSFPTGAGGYTF. In DNA form, the CDR3 reads TGTGCCAGCAGTTTCCCGACAGGGGCGGGCGGCTACACCTTC.

The chain couples TRBV4-1 to TRBJ1-3; 9 bases align to TRBD1. The CDR3 spans 14 residues. CDR1 is MGHRA and CDR2 is YSYEKL in the germline V gene. V trimming: 4 bases; J trimming: 7 bases; junction bases outside the gene matches: 5. CDR3: CASSLGTGSNTIYF. The CDR3 DNA follows: TGCGCCAGCAGCCTCGGGACAGGGAGCAACACCATATATTTT.

The chain employs TRBV15 and TRBJ2-7; D may correspond to TRBD1 or TRBD2 (5 bases each). Trimming pared 3 bases from V and 4 bases from J, leaving 13 bases between. The CDR3 runs 14 residues. CDR1 is LNHNV, CDR2 YYDKDF, per germline (reference sequence). This CDR3 is CATSRWGTSYEQYF. In DNA form, the CDR3 reads TGTGCCACCAGCAGGTGGGGGACGAGTTACGAGCAGTACTTC.

This clonotype has at least ten counts. The gene calls are TRBV29-1 and TRBJ1-2; no clear D gene. The V end lost 7 bases, the J end lost 0 bases, and 18 bases lay between the germline ends. The germline gives CDR1 SQVTM, CDR2 ANQGSEA. The length of the CDR3 is 15 residues. CDR3 region: CSAPDRAPTNYGYTF. Here the CDR3 DNA reads TGCAGCGCCCCTGATAGGGCACCTACTAACTATGGCTACACCTTC.

This clonotype was counted between two and nine times. The chain recombines TRBV7-2 with TRBJ1-1; 9 positions agree with TRBD1. In germline, CDR1 is SGHTA, CDR2 FQGNSA. V trimming: 1 base; J trimming: 11 bases; junction bases outside the gene matches: 5. The CDR3 extends over 13 amino acids. The CDR3, as DNA: TGTGCCAGCAGCTTAGGGGTGACAGGGGGGGCTTTCTTT. This gives the protein CASSLGVTGGAFF.

The chain links TRBV10-3 to TRBJ1-4, with 10 bases lining up with TRBD1. The CDR3 spans 13 residues. Per germline, CDR1 ENHRY and CDR2 SYGVKD. The V segment lost 10 bases and the J segment 5 bases; nucleotides outside the gene matches: 4. The chain's CDR3 is CASEGQGNEKLFF. The CDR3 coding sequence is TGTGCCAGCGAGGGACAGGGGAATGAAAAACTGTTTTTT.

The chain carries TRBV2 and TRBJ1-3, with TRBD1 matching over 9 bases. This CDR3 is built from 16 residues. V trimming: 7 bases; J trimming: 1 base; junction bases outside the gene matches: 8. Germline CDR1 SNHLY, CDR2 FYNNEI. CDR3 DNA: TGTGCCAGCAACCGTGACAGGGGGAAATCTGGAAACACCATATATTTT. Its protein is CASNRDRGKSGNTIYF.

The chain couples TRBV25-1 to TRBJ1-4; 7 bases line up with TRBD1. The germline V gene encodes CDR1 MGHDK and CDR2 SYGVNS. The CDR3 totals 14 residues. J lost 5 bases, V lost 11 bases, and 11 bases had no gene match. The DNA of the CDR3 is TGTGCCTGGACTAGGGACAGAAGCAATGAAAAACTGTTTTTT. Encoded protein: CAWTRDRSNEKLFF.

The chain uses TRBV2 and TRBJ1-4; no reliable D call. The germline V gene has CDR1 SNHLY and CDR2 FYNNEI. V was trimmed by 5 bases and J by 7 bases, leaving 14 bases between them. The CDR3 has 14 amino acids. The CDR3 sequence is CASSWSENTEKLFF. The CDR3 bases are TGTGCCAGCAGTTGGTCGGAGAACACTGAAAAACTGTTTTTT.

This rearrangement joins TRBV2 to TRBJ1-2; tentatively, D is TRBD1 (6 bases). Germline V gives CDR1 SNHLY, CDR2 FYNNEI. The ends were cut back, 5 bases at V and 8 bases at J, with 18 bases in the middle. CDR3 length: 14 residues. The CDR3 nucleotides read TGTGCCAGCAGTTATTACAGGGATGGCTTCGGCTACACCTTC. This codes for CASSYYRDGFGYTF.

The chain has TRBV10-3 and TRBJ2-5; possible D gene TRBD2, 5 bases. Trimming removed 10 bases at V and 4 bases at J, with 25 bases between. Germline V gene data show CDR1 as ENHRY and CDR2 as SYGVKD. The CDR3 length is 16 residues. In DNA form, the CDR3 reads TGTGCCAGCCGCACTAGTTTTTGGAGTAGACCAGAGACCCAGTACTTC. Encoded protein: CASRTSFWSRPETQYF.

The chain is built from TRBV29-1 and TRBJ2-7; D is unclear. The CDR3 is 12 amino acids. V was shortened by 5 bases and J by 4 bases, with 12 bases between the two germline ends. Germline CDR1 reads SQVTM; CDR2 reads ANQGSEA. The CDR3 region has the DNA TGCAGCGTTAACGGACGGATATACGAGCAGTACTTC. Translated, it gives CSVNGRIYEQYF.

This clonotype was observed a single time. The chain has TRBV20-1 and TRBJ2-7; 7 bases map to TRBD1. Losses at the gene ends were 1 base for V and 1 base for J; bases not matched to a gene: 4. The length of the CDR3 is 14 residues. The V gene's germline CDR1 is DFQATT and CDR2 SNEGSKA (reference sequence). The CDR3 DNA reads as TGCAGTGCTAGAGGGGGACAGAGATCCTACGAGCAGTACTTC. The encoded protein is CSARGGQRSYEQYF.

This chain connects TRBV25-1 to TRBJ2-2, with D perhaps TRBD1 (5 bases). The CDR3 length is 13 residues. Germline V lookup: CDR1 MGHDK, CDR2 SYGVNS. V was trimmed by 2 bases and J by 8 bases, leaving 9 bases between them. Here the CDR3 DNA reads TGTGCCAGCAGTGAACCTCGGACAGGGGAGCTGTTTTTT. It specifies CASSEPRTGELFF.

This rearrangement joins TRBV24-1 to TRBJ1-5, with a tentative D call TRBD1 (6 bases). The germline V gene has CDR1 KGHDR and CDR2 SFDVKD. V lost 3 bases to trimming and J lost 5 bases, with 16 bases between them. The CDR3 sequence is 16 residues long. As DNA, the CDR3 is TGTGCCACCAGTGATCGCAGGGGCTCTGGGGATCAGCCCCAGCATTTT. The encoded protein is CATSDRRGSGDQPQHF.

The V gene is TRBV7-9, the J gene TRBJ1-1; 7 bases agree with TRBD1. V was clipped by 5 bases and J by 10 bases; unmatched bases: 4. Germline V gives CDR1 SEHNR, CDR2 FQNEAQ (reference sequence). This CDR3 spans 11 amino acids. Written as DNA, the CDR3 is TGTGCCAGCAGCCGGGACAGTGGAGCTTTCTTT. Translation gives CASSRDSGAFF.

The chain is built from TRBV7-6 and TRBJ2-7; TRBD2 might be the D (5 bases). V was shortened by 4 bases and J by 6 bases, with 16 bases between the two germline ends. CDR1 and CDR2 from the germline V gene are SGHVS and FNYEAQ. The CDR3 loop spans 14 amino acids. The CDR3, as DNA: TGTGCCAGCAGCTCGCCTAGAGGGAGCGGCGAGCAGTACTTC. Amino acids: CASSSPRGSGEQYF. The full variable domain, completed using reference TRBV7-6 and TRBJ2-7, is GAGVSQSPRYKVTKRGQDVALRCDPISGHVSLYWYRQALGQGPEFLTYFNYEAQQDKSGLPNDRFSAERPEGSISTLTIQRTEQRDSAMYRCASSSPRGSGEQYFGPGTRLTVT.

The table lists this clonotype with a count of one. V is TRBV24-1 and J is TRBJ1-5; the match to TRBD1 covers 9 bases. This CDR3 spans 15 amino acids. Germline lookup yields CDR1 KGHDR and CDR2 SFDVKD. The V segment lost 5 bases and the J segment 4 bases; nucleotides outside the gene matches: 5. The CDR3 DNA follows: TGTGCCACCAGTGGGGGACAGGGAGAAAATCAGCCCCAGCATTTT. Its translation: CATSGGQGENQPQHF.

CDR3 nucleotide sequence: TGTGCCAGCAGCTTAATGCAGGGGAACACCGGGGAGCTGTTTTTT. Amino acids: CASSLMQGNTGELFF. The chain is built from TRBV7-3 and TRBJ2-2; tentative D call: TRBD1 (5 bases). CDR1 is SGHTA and CDR2 is FQGTGA in the germline V gene. Trimming pared 1 base from V and 1 base from J, leaving 7 bases between. This CDR3 is built from 15 residues. The complete variable domain, with remaining parts taken from reference TRBV7-3 and TRBJ2-2, reads GAGVSQTPSNKVTEKGKYVELRCDPISGHTALYWYRQSLGQGPEFLIYFQGTGAADDSGLPNDRFFAVRPEGSVSTLKIQRTERGDSAVYLCASSLMQGNTGELFFGEGSRLTVL.

This clonotype was seen more than once but under ten times. V and J are TRBV5-4 and TRBJ2-7; D is perhaps TRBD1 (6 bases). The germline V gene has CDR1 SGHNT and CDR2 YYREEE (reference sequence). V lost 6 bases and J 2 bases, leaving 21 bases between the germline ends. The CDR3 is 16 amino acids. CDR3 protein: CASTLDSGTTTYEQYF. CDR3 bases: TGTGCCAGCACCCTAGATTCCGGGACAACTACCTACGAGCAGTACTTC.

This clonotype occurred many times. The genes are TRBV7-9 and TRBJ1-5; the match to TRBD1 covers 10 bases. Per germline, CDR1 SEHNR and CDR2 FQNEAQ (reference sequence). Trimming removed 4 bases from V and 6 bases from J; junction bases left unmatched: 6. The CDR3 contains 15 residues. The CDR3 here is CASSSGTGVGQPQHF. CDR3 nucleotide sequence: TGTGCCAGCAGCTCCGGGACAGGGGTTGGTCAGCCCCAGCATTTT. Supplemented by reference TRBV7-9 and TRBJ1-5, the full variable domain reads DTGVSQNPRHKITKRGQNVTFRCDPISEHNRLYWYRQTLGQGPEFLTYFQNEAQLEKSRLLSDRFSAERPKGSFSTLEIQRTEQGDSAMYLCASSSGTGVGQPQHFGDGTRLSIL.

The chain has TRBV29-1 and TRBJ2-7, with 9 bases that match TRBD1. CDR1 is SQVTM, CDR2 ANQGSEA, per germline. Trimming took 8 bases from V and 6 from J; bases not matched to a gene: 8. The CDR3 contains 12 residues. In DNA form, the CDR3 reads TGCAGCTCCCGGGACAGGGTGAGCGAGCAGTACTTC. Its protein is CSSRDRVSEQYF.

This chain uses TRBV25-1 with TRBJ1-2, with a possible D match to TRBD1 (6 bases). V was clipped by 2 bases and J by 4 bases, with 14 bases between them. The V gene's germline CDR1 is MGHDK and CDR2 SYGVNS. The CDR3 is 15 residues long. The CDR3 protein is CASSERGARSYGYTF. The CDR3 region has the DNA TGTGCCAGCAGTGAAAGGGGGGCTCGGAGCTATGGCTACACCTTC.

A remark on this clonotype: A much larger clone is a single base away; this may be a read error. The rearrangement uses TRBV7-9 and TRBJ1-4; the D is unclear. The CDR3 length is 15 residues. CDR1 is SEHNR, CDR2 FQNEAQ, per germline (reference sequence). Trimming removed 5 bases at V and 9 bases at J, with 19 bases between. For the CDR3, the DNA is TGTGCCAGCAGCCCCCCGGTGGAGAGGGATAAAAAACTGTTTTTT. Translated, it gives CASSPPVERDKKLFF. The entire variable domain, with the rest obtained from reference TRBV7-9 and TRBJ1-4, is as follows: DTGVSQNPRHKITKRGQNVTFRCDPISEHNRLYWYRQTLGQGPEFLTYFQNEAQLEKSRLLSDRFSAERPKGSFSTLEIQRTEQGDSAMYLCASSPPVERDKKLFFGSGTQLSVL.